This T cell receptor (beta chain) emerged from a study of neoadjuvant nivolumab and ipilimumab in lung cancer. TCRdb's table, derived via immunoSEQ multiplex PCR, lists solely in-frame clones and lacks some. The sample includes 40,000 to 55,000 clones, approximately 90% seen only once; the top ten take approximately 3.7%. Germline V CDR1 and CDR2: MNHEY, SVGAGI. This CDR3 is 14 amino acids long. V shed 5 bases and J shed 7 bases, with 15 bases lying between them. A word on this clone: Its antigen remains unknown.

Study-wide findings and caveats: Resected tumors had greater TCR richness and clonality than uninvolved lung.

Material: blood, obtained before neoadjuvant nivolumab, alone or with ipilimumab. This receptor was obtained from an adult with non-small cell lung cancer. Some clones in this sample may be carry-over from other donors' samples. The rearrangement joins TRBV6-5 to TRBJ2-1; perhaps D is TRBD1 or TRBD2 (5 bases each). CDR3 protein: CASSEPGPKNEQFF. The CDR3 region has the DNA TGTGCCAGCAGTGAACCGGGACCTAAGAATGAGCAGTTCTTC.